Listed below are T cell receptor beta chains from one sample, sequenced in a study of blood T cell repertoires in COVID-19. TCRdb's copy holds only in-frame clones and misses some; the assay was immunoSEQ multiplex PCR. The table lists around 200,000 clones, under 90% of them singletons, with about 6.4% in the top ten. What was sequenced was peripheral blood. Receptors originate from a human donor in a cohort sampled during active COVID-19. Both conserved end residues are part of each CDR3. The D gene is left open where the match is weak. Some rows have no size entry. The others give once, few or many, or a class for an expanded clone.

>TRBJ1-5|-|13|TRBV2|-
CASRRQTNQPQHF
TGTGCCAGCAGAAGACAGACCAATCAGCCCCAGCATTTT
>TRBJ2-5|-|14|TRBV6-5|-
CASSPGTIQETQYF
TGTGCCAGCAGCCCCGGAACTATTCAAGAGACCCAGTACTTC
>TRBJ1-1|-|14|TRBV5-1|TRBD1
CASSSGQANTEAFF
TGCGCCAGCAGCTCGGGACAGGCGAACACTGAAGCTTTCTTT
>TRBJ1-1|-|14|TRBV11-1|-
CASSKHGGNTEAFF
TGTGCCAGCAGCAAACACGGGGGGAACACTGAAGCTTTCTTT
>TRBJ1-6|-|15|TRBV3-1/TRBV3-2|-
CASSQASGRVSPLHF
TGTGCCAGCAGCCAAGCTTCGGGCAGGGTTTCACCCCTCCACTTT
>TRBJ1-1|-|16|TRBV19|-
CASIGGLGVGNTEAFF
TGTGCCAGTATCGGAGGATTAGGCGTGGGGAACACTGAAGCTTTCTTT
>TRBJ2-5|few|15|TRBV7-9|TRBD1
CASSLQGASEETQYF
TGTGCCAGCAGCTTACAGGGGGCATCGGAAGAGACCCAGTACTTC
>TRBJ2-7|-|13|TRBV27|-
CASSLAQGYEQYF
TGTGCCAGCAGTTTAGCCCAGGGCTACGAGCAGTACTTC
>TRBJ2-7|-|14|TRBV2|TRBD1
CASSEQGAHYEQYF
TGTGCCAGCAGTGAACAGGGGGCCCACTACGAGCAGTACTTC
>TRBJ1-1|-|14|TRBV5-8|TRBD1
CASSFAGGSTEAFF
TGTGCCAGCAGCTTTGCAGGGGGTAGCACTGAAGCTTTCTTT
>TRBJ1-4|-|16|TRBV5-1|TRBD1
CASSLGIGTGDEKLFF
TGCGCCAGCAGCTTAGGTATCGGGACAGGGGATGAAAAACTGTTTTTT
>TRBJ1-6|-|14|TRBV5-1|-
CASSFLTDNSPLHF
TGCGCCAGCAGCTTCTTAACGGATAATTCACCCCTCCACTTT
>TRBJ2-7|-|15|TRBV11-2|TRBD2
CASSHPGTSGYEQYF
TGTGCCAGCAGCCACCCCGGGACTAGCGGATACGAGCAGTACTTC
>TRBJ1-1|once|17|TRBV27|TRBD1
CASTTRDRGRGNTEAFF
TGTGCCAGCACTACCCGGGACAGGGGGCGAGGGAACACTGAAGCTTTCTTT
>TRBJ1-1|-|15|TRBV4-1|-
CASSQDTEEGLSAFF
TGCGCCAGCAGCCAAGACACCGAGGAAGGATTGAGCGCTTTCTTT
>TRBJ1-3|-|18|TRBV7-9|-
CASSALTTVVRSGNTIYF
TGTGCCAGCAGCGCGCTGACTACTGTTGTCAGGTCTGGAAACACCATATATTTT
>TRBJ2-7|-|13|TRBV2|-
CASILRVRDEQYF
TGTGCCAGCATTCTCCGGGTCCGAGACGAGCAGTACTTC
>TRBJ1-3|-|18|TRBV4-1|TRBD1
CASSQDHGWGTVDHTIYF
TGCGCCAGCAGCCAAGATCATGGTTGGGGGACAGTGGACCACACCATATATTTT
>TRBJ1-1|-|14|TRBV6-5|-
CASSIRDSNTEAFF
TGTGCCAGCAGTATCCGGGACTCGAACACTGAAGCTTTCTTT
>TRBJ1-2|few|18|TRBV5-1|TRBD1
CASSNPGTGALSAKGYTF
TGCGCCAGCAGCAACCCCGGGACAGGGGCGTTATCTGCTAAAGGCTACACCTTC
>TRBJ2-1|few|14|TRBV29-1|TRBD2
CSVTPGLPYNEQFF
TGCAGCGTGACCCCGGGACTACCATACAATGAGCAGTTCTTC
>TRBJ1-5|-|14|TRBV10-2|-
CASSEGRSDQPQHF
TGCGCCAGCAGTGAGGGCCGGAGCGATCAGCCCCAGCATTTT
>TRBJ1-6|-|15|TRBV5-8|TRBD1
CASSLVGQADSPLHF
TGTGCCAGCAGCTTAGTGGGACAGGCAGATTCACCCCTCCACTTT
>TRBJ1-2|-|13|TRBV9|-
CASSVEKKYGYTF
TGTGCCAGCAGCGTCGAGAAGAAGTATGGCTACACCTTC
>TRBJ1-3|-|15|TRBV19|TRBD1
CASSIDREPGNTIYF
TGTGCCAGTAGTATCGACAGGGAGCCTGGAAACACCATATATTTT
>TRBJ1-5|-|14|TRBV9|-
CASSTGLNNQPQHF
TGTGCCAGCAGCACAGGGCTGAACAATCAGCCCCAGCATTTT
>TRBJ2-2|few|15|TRBV7-9|TRBD2
CASYSAGHDTGELFF
TGTGCCAGCTATTCAGCGGGGCATGACACCGGGGAGCTGTTTTTT
>TRBJ2-5|many|15|TRBV7-2|-
CASSLSGTRGETQYF
TGTGCCAGCAGCTTATCGGGTACTAGAGGAGAGACCCAGTACTTC
>TRBJ1-2|-|14|TRBV6-5|-
CASSYDGNNYGYTF
TGTGCCAGCAGTTATGACGGGAATAACTATGGCTACACCTTC
>TRBJ2-7|-|18|TRBV19|TRBD1
CASSPGTGGRGPAYEQYF
TGTGCCAGTAGTCCCGGGACAGGGGGCCGAGGGCCGGCCTACGAGCAGTACTTC
>TRBJ2-7|-|15|TRBV10-3|-
CAISGIRDNSYEQYF
TGTGCCATCAGTGGTATCCGGGACAACTCCTACGAGCAGTACTTC
>TRBJ2-7|-|14|TRBV12-5|-
CASGLGHRAYEQYF
TGTGCTAGTGGTTTGGGACACAGGGCCTACGAGCAGTACTTC
>TRBJ1-5|-|16|TRBV4-1|-
CASSLADGSYNQPQHF
TGCGCCAGCAGCCTAGCGGACGGCTCGTACAATCAGCCCCAGCATTTT
>TRBJ2-7|-|14|TRBV28|-
CASSPQGGTYEQYF
TGTGCCAGCAGTCCCCAGGGGGGTACCTACGAGCAGTACTTC
>TRBJ2-3|-|15|TRBV5-1|-
CASSLGLTSSDTQYF
TGCGCCAGCAGCTTGGGTCTCACTTCTTCAGATACGCAGTATTTT
>TRBJ2-7|-|12|TRBV12-3/TRBV12-4|TRBD1
CASSLGQGRQYF
TGTGCCAGCAGTTTAGGACAGGGCCGGCAGTACTTC
>TRBJ1-5|-|13|TRBV2|-
CASSEPGNQPQHF
TGTGCCAGCAGTGAACCGGGAAACCAGCCCCAGCATTTT
>TRBJ2-1|-|16|TRBV5-1|TRBD2
CASSLSSGLSYNEQFF
TGCGCCAGCAGCTTGTCTAGCGGACTCTCCTACAATGAGCAGTTCTTC
>TRBJ1-1|few|14|TRBV3-1/TRBV3-2|-
CASSQDAGNTEAFF
TGTGCCAGCAGCCAAGATGCGGGGAACACTGAAGCTTTCTTT
>TRBJ2-1|-|14|TRBV7-9|TRBD1
CASSLGGQGGEQFF
TGTGCCAGCAGCTTGGGAGGACAGGGCGGTGAGCAGTTCTTC
>TRBJ1-3|-|14|TRBV6-6|-
CASRGLGAGNTIYF
TGTGCCAGCAGGGGCCTAGGGGCTGGAAACACCATATATTTT
>TRBJ1-1|-|12|TRBV19|-
CASSIDGSEAFF
TGTGCCAGTAGTATAGATGGCAGTGAAGCTTTCTTT
>TRBJ1-2|-|13|TRBV3-1/TRBV3-2|-
CASSQDEGYGYTF
TGTGCCAGCAGCCAAGATGAGGGTTATGGCTACACCTTC
>TRBJ1-4|-|16|TRBV19|TRBD1
CASSTNPGQGGEKLFF
TGTGCCAGTAGTACGAACCCGGGACAGGGAGGCGAAAAACTGTTTTTT
>TRBJ2-7|-|15|TRBV7-8|TRBD1
CASSYSRGPPYEQYF
TGTGCCAGCAGTTACAGTAGGGGGCCCCCTTACGAGCAGTACTTC
>TRBJ2-7|-|16|TRBV15|-
CATSRDSGREAYEQYF
TGTGCCACCAGCAGAGATTCGGGCAGGGAAGCCTACGAGCAGTACTTC
>TRBJ2-7|-|16|TRBV11-2|-
CASSLLTGRGFYEQYF
TGTGCCAGCAGCTTATTAACAGGGAGGGGGTTCTACGAGCAGTACTTC
>TRBJ1-1|-|13|TRBV10-3|TRBD1
CARSRGRDTEAFF
TGTGCCAGGTCCAGGGGGCGCGACACTGAAGCTTTCTTT
>TRBJ1-3|-|16|TRBV7-8|TRBD1
CASSPGTGTSGNTIYF
TGTGCCAGCAGCCCGGGGACAGGGACCTCTGGAAACACCATATATTTT
>TRBJ1-2|-|12|TRBV2|-
CASSESLFGYTF
TGTGCCAGCAGTGAAAGCCTGTTTGGCTACACCTTC
>TRBJ2-1|-|14|TRBV5-1|-
CASSRQETYNEQFF
TGCGCCAGCAGCCGACAGGAGACCTACAATGAGCAGTTCTTC
>TRBJ2-7|once|15|TRBV5-1|TRBD2
CASSLVSGGAYEQYF
TGCGCCAGCAGCTTGGTTAGCGGGGGTGCCTACGAGCAGTACTTC
>TRBJ1-2|once|11|TRBV15|-
CATSRGRYYTF
TGTGCCACCAGCAGAGGCCGGTACTACACCTTC
>TRBJ1-3|-|14|TRBV2|-
CASSEWLTGNTIYF
TGTGCCAGCAGTGAATGGCTTACGGGAAACACCATATATTTT
>TRBJ2-3|-|16|TRBV11-1|-
CASSLEAGNPADTQYF
TGTGCCAGCAGCTTAGAGGCCGGGAATCCGGCCGATACGCAGTATTTT
>TRBJ1-2|-|12|TRBV18|TRBD1
CASSEGARGYTF
TGTGCCAGCTCCGAGGGGGCCCGTGGCTACACCTTC
>TRBJ1-1|-|18|TRBV18|-
CASSPSDTSRRSNTEAFF
TGTGCCAGCTCACCATCGGACACTAGCCGGCGGTCGAACACTGAAGCTTTCTTT
>TRBJ1-2|-|14|TRBV5-5|TRBD1
CASSLVGQGRGYTF
TGTGCCAGCAGCTTGGTTGGACAGGGGCGAGGCTACACCTTC
>TRBJ1-4|-|13|TRBV9|-
CASSVGVNEKLFF
TGTGCCAGCAGCGTAGGAGTAAATGAAAAACTGTTTTTT
>TRBJ2-2|-|18|TRBV5-1|TRBD2
CASSLTSGGALNTGELFF
TGCGCCAGCAGCCTCACTAGCGGGGGGGCCTTGAACACCGGGGAGCTGTTTTTT